This entry features one T cell receptor (beta chain) sequence. The sample comes from a study of blood T cell repertoires in COVID-19. Overall study context: Sites across the United States, Italy and Spain contributed samples from acute and convalescent COVID-19. T cells, B-cell-depleted T cells, or PBMCs provided the cDNA or gDNA that served as material.

V lost 3 bases and J lost 0, with 12 bases in between. There are 15 residues in the CDR3. Germline values: CDR1 SNHLY, CDR2 FYNNEI. Original processing methods: Quantification of nucleated cells was approximated via reference gene primer amplification. Here immunoSEQ multiplex PCR was the method, and the copy in TCRdb shows in-frame clones only, minus some. V and J calls and clone size are those listed in that table; D and trimming were worked out from the DNA. The sample lists 150,000 to 200,000 clones; about 80% were seen once. The chain has TRBV2 and TRBJ2-7; D is possibly TRBD2 (5 bases). The specimen was peripheral blood. The source is a woman at least 80 years old with acute or convalescent COVID-19. The CDR3 DNA reads as TGTGCCAGCAGTGACTCGGACTTGAGCTCCTACGAGCAGTACTTC. The encoded protein is CASSDSDLSSYEQYF.